This T cell receptor beta chain was identified during a study of response to subunit inactivated influenza vaccine. V lost 1 base, J lost 4 bases, and 13 bases lay in between. The CDR3 consists of 15 residues. Via MiXCR, TCRdb re-called the RT-PCR reads, giving one row per CDR3 protein. The sample holds about 540,000 distinct CDR3 sequences, 20% to 25% seen once. These sequences were also reported in another study, on T cells expressing NK-cell markers. That report notes: Making the TCR beta cDNA relied on 5'RACE template switching with UMIs. Cells sorted as CD3+CD56+NKG2C+, CD3+CD56+NKG2C- and CD3+CD56-NKG2C+ T cells supplied the TCR beta repertoires. HCMV seropositivity characterized most of the eight sequenced donors, and seronegativity one. T cells sorted in several experiments were restricted to alpha-beta TCR T cells by an anti-gamma-delta TCR antibody. These clonotypes also led the CD3+CD56-NKG2C+ fraction in a few donors.

The rearrangement joins TRBV12-3 or TRBV12-4 to TRBJ1-1; tentative D call: TRBD1 (6 bases). Sequenced material: CD4+ T cells sorted from PBMCs, taken 12 days after vaccination. The receptor comes from a man in his forties or fifties who received an inactivated influenza vaccine. As DNA, the CDR3 is TGTGCCAGCAGTTTAGTGGCCGTCAGGGGCACTGAAGCTTTCTTT. Translation gives CASSLVAVRGTEAFF.